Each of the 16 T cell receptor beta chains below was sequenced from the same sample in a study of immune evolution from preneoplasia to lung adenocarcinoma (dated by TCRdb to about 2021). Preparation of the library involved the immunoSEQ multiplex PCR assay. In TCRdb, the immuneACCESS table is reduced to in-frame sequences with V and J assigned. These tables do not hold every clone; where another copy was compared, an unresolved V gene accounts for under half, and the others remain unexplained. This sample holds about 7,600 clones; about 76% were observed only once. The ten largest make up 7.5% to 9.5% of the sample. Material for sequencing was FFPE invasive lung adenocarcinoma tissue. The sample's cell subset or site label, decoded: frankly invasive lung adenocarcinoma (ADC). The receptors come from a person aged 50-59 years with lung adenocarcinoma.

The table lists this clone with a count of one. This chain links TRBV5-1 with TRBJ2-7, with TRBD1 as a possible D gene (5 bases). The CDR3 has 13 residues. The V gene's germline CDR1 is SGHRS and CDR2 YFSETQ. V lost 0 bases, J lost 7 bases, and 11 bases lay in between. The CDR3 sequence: CASSLGIQDEQYF. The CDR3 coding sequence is TGCGCCAGCAGCTTGGGTATACAGGATGAGCAGTACTTC.

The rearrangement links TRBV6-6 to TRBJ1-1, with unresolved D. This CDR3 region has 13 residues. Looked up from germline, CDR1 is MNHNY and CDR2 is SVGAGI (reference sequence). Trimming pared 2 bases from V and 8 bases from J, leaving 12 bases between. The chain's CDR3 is CASSYPSTAEAFF. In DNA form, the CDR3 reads TGTGCCAGCAGTTACCCCTCGACTGCCGAAGCTTTCTTT.

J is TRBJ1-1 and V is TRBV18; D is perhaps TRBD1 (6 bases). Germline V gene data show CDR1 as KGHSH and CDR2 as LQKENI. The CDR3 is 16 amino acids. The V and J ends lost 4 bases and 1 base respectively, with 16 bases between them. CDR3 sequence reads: CASSLFTGQTNTEAFF. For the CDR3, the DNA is TGTGCCAGCTCACTCTTCACAGGACAGACGAACACTGAAGCTTTCTTT.

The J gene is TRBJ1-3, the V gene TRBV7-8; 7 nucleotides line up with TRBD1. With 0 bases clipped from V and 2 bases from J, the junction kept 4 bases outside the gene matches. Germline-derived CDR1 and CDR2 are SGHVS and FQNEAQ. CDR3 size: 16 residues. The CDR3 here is CASSLAPRGPGNTIYF. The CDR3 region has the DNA TGTGCCAGCAGCTTAGCGCCAAGGGGGCCTGGAAACACCATATATTTT.

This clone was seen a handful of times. CDR3 in amino acids: CASSDPYEQYF. The CDR3 DNA reads as TGTGCCAGCAGTGATCCCTACGAGCAGTACTTC. The chain joins TRBV2 to TRBJ2-7; unclear D gene. Germline V lookup: CDR1 SNHLY, CDR2 FYNNEI. V lost 3 bases and J lost 2, with 2 bases in between. The CDR3 extends over 11 amino acids.

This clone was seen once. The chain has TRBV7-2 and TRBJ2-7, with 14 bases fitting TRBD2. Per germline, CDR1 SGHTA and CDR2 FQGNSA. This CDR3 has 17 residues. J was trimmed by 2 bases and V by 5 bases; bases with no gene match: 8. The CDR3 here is CASSRGLAGGNPYEQYF. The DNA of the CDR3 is TGTGCCAGCAGCCGAGGACTAGCGGGAGGCAATCCCTACGAGCAGTACTTC.

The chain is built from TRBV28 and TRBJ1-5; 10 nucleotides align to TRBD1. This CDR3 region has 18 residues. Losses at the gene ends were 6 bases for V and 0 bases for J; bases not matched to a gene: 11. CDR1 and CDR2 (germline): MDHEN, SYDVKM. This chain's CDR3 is CASRSTGTGVYSNQPQHF. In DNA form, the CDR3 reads TGTGCCAGCAGATCGACCGGGACAGGGGTTTATAGCAATCAGCCCCAGCATTTT. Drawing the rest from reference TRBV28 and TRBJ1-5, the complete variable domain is DVKVTQSSRYLVKRTGEKVFLECVQDMDHENMFWYRQDPGLGLRLIYFSYDVKMKEKGDIPEGYSVSREKKERFSLILESASTNQTSMYLCASRSTGTGVYSNQPQHFGDGTRLSIL.

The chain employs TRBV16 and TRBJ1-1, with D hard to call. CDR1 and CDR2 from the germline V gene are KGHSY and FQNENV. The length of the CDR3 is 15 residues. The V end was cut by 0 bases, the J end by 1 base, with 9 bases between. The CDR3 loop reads CASSQSAGGNTEAFF. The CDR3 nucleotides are TGTGCCAGCAGCCAATCAGCAGGAGGGAACACTGAAGCTTTCTTT. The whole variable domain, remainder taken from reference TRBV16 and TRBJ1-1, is GEEVAQTPKHLVRGEGQKAKLYCAPIKGHSYVFWYQQVLKNEFKFLISFQNENVFDETGMPKERFSAKCLPNSPCSLEIQATKLEDSAVYFCASSQSAGGNTEAFFGQGTRLTVV.

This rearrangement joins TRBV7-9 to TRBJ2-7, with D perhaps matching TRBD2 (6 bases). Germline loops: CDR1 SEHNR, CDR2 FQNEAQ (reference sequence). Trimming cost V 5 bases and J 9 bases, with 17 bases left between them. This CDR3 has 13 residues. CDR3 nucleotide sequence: TGTGCCAGCAGCCTCCCGCGGGGCCTGTGGCAGTACTTC. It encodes CASSLPRGLWQYF.

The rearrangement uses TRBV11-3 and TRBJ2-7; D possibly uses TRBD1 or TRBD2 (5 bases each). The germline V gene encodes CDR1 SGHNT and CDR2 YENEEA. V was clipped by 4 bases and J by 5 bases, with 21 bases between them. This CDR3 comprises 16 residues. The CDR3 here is CASSSMVVEGHDEQYF. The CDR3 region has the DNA TGTGCCAGCAGCTCAATGGTTGTTGAGGGGCATGACGAGCAGTACTTC.

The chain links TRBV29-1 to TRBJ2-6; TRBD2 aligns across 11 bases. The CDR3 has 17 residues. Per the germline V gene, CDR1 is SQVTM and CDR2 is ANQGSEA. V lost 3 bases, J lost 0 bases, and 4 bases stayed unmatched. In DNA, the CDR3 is TGCAGCGTTGAGGGGCTAGCGGGGGGCTCTGGGGCCAACGTCCTGACTTTC. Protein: CSVEGLAGGSGANVLTF.

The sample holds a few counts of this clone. This chain's CDR3 is CASSLATGDTQYF. Written as DNA, the CDR3 is TGTGCCAGCAGCTTAGCTACAGGGGATACGCAGTATTTT. This chain joins TRBV11-2 and TRBJ2-3; the D gene is possibly TRBD1 (6 bases). The germline CDR1 and CDR2 sequences are SGHAT and FQNNGV. The CDR3 length is 13 residues. V was shortened by 1 base and J by 6 bases, with 8 bases between the two germline ends.

DNA for the CDR3: TGTGCCAGCAGCCCAGCCGGGTATTGGGGAGAGGAGACCCAGTACTTC. It specifies CASSPAGYWGEETQYF. The chain employs TRBV5-6 and TRBJ2-5; perhaps TRBD2 as D (5 bases). The CDR3 is 16 residues long. The V gene lost 4 bases and the J gene lost 5 bases, with 21 bases spanning the gap. In germline, CDR1 is SGHDT, CDR2 YYEEEE. The full variable domain, rest sourced from reference TRBV5-6 and TRBJ2-5, is DAGVTQSPTHLIKTRGQQVTLRCSPKSGHDTVSWYQQALGQGPQFIFQYYEEEERQRGNFPDRFSGHQFPNYSSELNVNALLLGDSALYLCASSPAGYWGEETQYFGPGTRLLVL.

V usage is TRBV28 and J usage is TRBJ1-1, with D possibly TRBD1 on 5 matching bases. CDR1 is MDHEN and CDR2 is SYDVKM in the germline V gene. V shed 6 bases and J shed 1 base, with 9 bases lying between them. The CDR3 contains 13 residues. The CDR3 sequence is CASSPGTNTEAFF. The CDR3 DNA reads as TGTGCCAGCAGCCCCGGGACGAACACTGAAGCTTTCTTT.

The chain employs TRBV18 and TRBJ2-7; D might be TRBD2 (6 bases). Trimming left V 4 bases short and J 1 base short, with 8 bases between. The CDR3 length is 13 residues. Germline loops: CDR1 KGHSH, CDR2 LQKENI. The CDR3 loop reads CASSLSGSYEQYF. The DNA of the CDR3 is TGTGCCAGCTCACTCAGCGGGTCCTACGAGCAGTACTTC.

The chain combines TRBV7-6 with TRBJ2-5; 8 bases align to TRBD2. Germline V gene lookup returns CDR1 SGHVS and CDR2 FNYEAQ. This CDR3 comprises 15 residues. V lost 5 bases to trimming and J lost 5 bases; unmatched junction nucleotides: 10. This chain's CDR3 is CASSESGGRWETQYF. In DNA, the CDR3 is TGTGCCAGCAGCGAAAGTGGCGGGAGGTGGGAGACCCAGTACTTC.